The present entry profiles one TCR beta chain with its context. The specificity of this receptor is unknown. Per-base qualities were not stored, and no clone one base away is much larger. The instrument given in TCRdb is Illumina HiSeq 1500. TCRdb reprocessed the public reads (quality trimming at Q25 with fastp, clone calling with MiXCR) and kept in-frame beta chains. CDR3 protein sequences are deduplicated, and each keeps its most common genes and DNA. Within this sample are about 490,000 distinct CDR3 sequences, with about 30% of them counted one time only. The top ten hold about 12% of the sample. The sample comes from a study of T cell repertoires in cytomegalovirus infection (dated 2019 in TCRdb). General notes on the study: The HLA type of each donor mattered for the analysis, because public TCR beta signatures pointed to carriage of CMV infection along with the matching HLA type. General conclusions and limits of the study: Carriers of CMV infection plus the relevant HLA type were discriminated by the cumulative frequency of public TCR beta family members in the study cohort and in an independent roughly 350-donor cohort. In the ex vivo response, HLA-C-restricted CMV-specific TCR beta clonotypes were dominant, and in two of eight donors the single most frequent clonotype came from this HLA-C-restricted group.

Unmatched junction bases come to 2, with V trimmed by 8 bases and J by 3 bases. The CDR3 goes from the cysteine to the phenylalanine over 13 residues. The retained sequence is limited to the CDR3, 39 bases, with the frame set at the first base. The sequence was obtained from a human donor in good health (CMV status not recorded). Some clones in this sample may be carry-over from other donors' samples. The rearrangement combines TRBV12-3 or TRBV12-4 with TRBJ1-5, and TRBD1 matches 9 of the central bases. The sequencing sample was made of PBMCs. The nucleotide sequence is TGTGCCAGCGGGGACAGGGCCAATCAGCCCCAGCATTTT. The translation is CASGDRANQPQHF.